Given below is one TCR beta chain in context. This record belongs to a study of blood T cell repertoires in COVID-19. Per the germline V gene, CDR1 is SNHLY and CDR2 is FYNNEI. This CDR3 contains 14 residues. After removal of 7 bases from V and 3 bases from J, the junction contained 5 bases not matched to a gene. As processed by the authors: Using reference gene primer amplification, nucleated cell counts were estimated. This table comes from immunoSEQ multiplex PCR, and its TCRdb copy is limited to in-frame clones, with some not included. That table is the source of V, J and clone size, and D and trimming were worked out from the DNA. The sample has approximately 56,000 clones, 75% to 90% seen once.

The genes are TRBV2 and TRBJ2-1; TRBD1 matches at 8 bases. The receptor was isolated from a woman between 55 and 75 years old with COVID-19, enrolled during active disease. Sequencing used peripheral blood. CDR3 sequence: CASTNRGFYNEQFF. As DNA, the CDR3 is TGTGCCAGCACCAACAGGGGGTTCTACAATGAGCAGTTCTTC.